This T cell receptor (beta chain) stems from a study of cytomegalovirus exposure and HLA in healthy donors. As for the study in general: A preliminary data release comprised tens of millions of unique TCRs obtained from HLA-typed donors. Broader study findings: Researchers reported in a later analysis that common viral pathogens appeared linked to several top clusters. Associated with cytomegalovirus, according to the listing, were around 160 TCR beta chains. DRB1 had the most TCR associations and HLA-C the fewest, a later analysis found, with rates varying by HLA locus.

Points on this clone: Its target is not known.

CDR1 and CDR2 (germline): SGHDT, YYEEEE. Unmatched junction bases numbered 9, after V lost 2 bases and J lost 2 bases. This CDR3 comprises 17 residues. PCR used 60 Vbeta primers and 13 Jbeta primers. Measured with immunoSEQ multiplex PCR; TCRdb has only the in-frame clones, and not every one. The sample contains 110,000 or so clones, 65% to 80% of which appear only once. The specimen was PBMCs. The source of this sequence is a middle-aged woman in good health and CMV-seropositive. The chain uses TRBV5-6 and TRBJ2-2, with 7 bases fitting TRBD1. CDR3: CASSFPGTAYNTGELFF. In DNA, the CDR3 is TGTGCCAGCAGCTTTCCCGGGACAGCCTATAACACCGGGGAGCTGTTTTTT. Based on the CDR3 plus reference TRBV5-6 and TRBJ2-2, the full variable domain is DAGVTQSPTHLIKTRGQQVTLRCSPKSGHDTVSWYQQALGQGPQFIFQYYEEEERQRGNFPDRFSGHQFPNYSSELNVNALLLGDSALYLCASSFPGTAYNTGELFFGEGSRLTVL.